This TCR beta chain was sequenced for a study of shared clonotypes between healthy human individuals. Study as a whole: The donor pool was made up of two women and a few men aged 18 to 49. Per donor, three plates held CD4 naive cells, three held CD4 memory, two held CD8 naive and one held CD8 memory.

V lost 5 bases and J lost 0, with 25 bases in between. Germline values: CDR1 SEHNR, CDR2 FQNEAQ (reference sequence). The CDR3 has 19 residues. Libraries were prepared by immunoSEQ multiplex PCR; TCRdb keeps only in-frame clonotypes and omits some of them. This table has more than 2 million clones, approximately 95% appearing once. Comment on this clone: Its antigen remains unidentified.

Broader study findings: Lower generation probabilities were found for non-shared clonotypes than for those shared by all four donors.

CD4+ cells yielded CD45RA+ naive and CD45RA-negative memory subsets. The clonotype was recovered from a young man in good health. J is TRBJ1-1 and V is TRBV7-9, with D perhaps matching TRBD1 (6 bases). Input material: naive CD4+ T cells sorted from blood. Subset specified: CD45RA+ positively selected. This CDR3 reads CASSLLSTRGAFLNTEAFF. The CDR3 region has the DNA TGTGCCAGCAGCCTTTTGTCCACGCGGGGGGCGTTCCTGAACACTGAAGCTTTCTTT. The whole variable domain, remainder taken from reference TRBV7-9 and TRBJ1-1, is DTGVSQNPRHKITKRGQNVTFRCDPISEHNRLYWYRQTLGQGPEFLTYFQNEAQLEKSRLLSDRFSAERPKGSFSTLEIQRTEQGDSAMYLCASSLLSTRGAFLNTEAFFGQGTRLTVV.